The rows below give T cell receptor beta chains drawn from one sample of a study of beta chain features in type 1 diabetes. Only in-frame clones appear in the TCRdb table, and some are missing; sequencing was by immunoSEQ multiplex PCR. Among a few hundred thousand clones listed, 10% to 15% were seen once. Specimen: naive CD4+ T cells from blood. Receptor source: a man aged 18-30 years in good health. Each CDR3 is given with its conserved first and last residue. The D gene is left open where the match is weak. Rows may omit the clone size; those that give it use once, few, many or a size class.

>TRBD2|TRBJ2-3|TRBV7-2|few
TGTGCCAGCAGCTGGTCCCGTAGCGGGGCCCGTCCCCATACGCAGTATTTT
CASSWSRSGARPHTQYF
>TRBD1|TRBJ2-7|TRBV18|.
TGTGCCAGCTCACCTATTCCGGGACAGGGGCTTTACGAGCAGTACTTC
CASSPIPGQGLYEQYF
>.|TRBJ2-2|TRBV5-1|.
TGCGCCAGCAGCCGGCGGGGCGGAGCGAACACCGGGGAGCTGTTTTTT
CASSRRGGANTGELFF
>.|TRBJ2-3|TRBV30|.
TGTGCCTGGAGTGCACACCGACTGGGAGATACGCAGTATTTT
CAWSAHRLGDTQYF
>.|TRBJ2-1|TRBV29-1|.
TGCAGCGTTGAAACGGTCGGGGGTACCTACAATGAGCAGTTCTTC
CSVETVGGTYNEQFF
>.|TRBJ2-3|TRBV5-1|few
TGCGCCAGCAGCTTGGTAGATCGCACAGATACGCAGTATTTT
CASSLVDRTDTQYF
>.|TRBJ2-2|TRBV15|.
TGTGCCACCAGCAGACACAGGGTAAACACCGGGGAGCTGTTTTTT
CATSRHRVNTGELFF
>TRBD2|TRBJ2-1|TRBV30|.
TGTGCCTGGATCCGGGGGGGTTCCTACAATGAGCAGTTCTTC
CAWIRGGSYNEQFF
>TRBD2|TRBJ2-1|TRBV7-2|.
TGTGCCAGCAGCTTAGCAGCGGGAGGTAGTGAGCAGTTCTTC
CASSLAAGGSEQFF
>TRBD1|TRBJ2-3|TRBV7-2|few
TGTGCCAGCAGCCCCACAGGGGGCGGGGATACGCAGTATTTT
CASSPTGGGDTQYF
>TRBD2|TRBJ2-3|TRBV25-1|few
TGTGCCAGCAGGCAATCAGCTAGCGGGTTCACAGATACGCAGTATTTT
CASRQSASGFTDTQYF
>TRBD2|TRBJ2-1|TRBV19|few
TGTGCCAGTAGTATCATGGCTAGCGGGATTGGGTCCTACAATGAGCAGTTCTTC
CASSIMASGIGSYNEQFF
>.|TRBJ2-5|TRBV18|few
TGTGCCAGCTCACCAGCGGACATTCAAGAGACCCAGTACTTC
CASSPADIQETQYF
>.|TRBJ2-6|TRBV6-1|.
TGTGCCAGCAGTGAAGCGGGCCCGATGATCCTGTTCGGGGCCAACGTCCTGACTTTC
CASSEAGPMILFGANVLTF
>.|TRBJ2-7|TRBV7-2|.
TGTGCCAGCAGCACCAGGGTACTTAGCTCCTACGAGCAGTACTTC
CASSTRVLSSYEQYF
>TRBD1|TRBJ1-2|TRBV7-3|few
TGTGCCAGCAGCTTAAATGGGAGACAGGGTGGCTACACCTTC
CASSLNGRQGGYTF
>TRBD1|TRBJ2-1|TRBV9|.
TGTGCCAGCAGCGGAGCAGGGGGCATAACCTACAATGAGCAGTTCTTC
CASSGAGGITYNEQFF
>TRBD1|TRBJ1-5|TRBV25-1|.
TGTGCCAGCAGTGGCCCTGGGACAGGCAATCAGCCCCAGCATTTT
CASSGPGTGNQPQHF
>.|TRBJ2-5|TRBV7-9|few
TGTGCCAGCAGCTTAGCAGGGGGTGCTGAGACCCAGTACTTC
CASSLAGGAETQYF
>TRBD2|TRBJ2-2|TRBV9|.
TGTGCCAGCAGCGTGACTAGCGGGAGGGCCGGGGAGCTGTTTTTT
CASSVTSGRAGELFF
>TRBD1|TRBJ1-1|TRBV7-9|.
TGTGCCAGCAGCTTAGCCGGGACAGGGGGCACTGAAGCTTTCTTT
CASSLAGTGGTEAFF
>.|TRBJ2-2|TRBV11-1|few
TGTGCCAGCAGCTTTTCGGTCGGGTACGACACCGGGGAGCTGTTTTTT
CASSFSVGYDTGELFF
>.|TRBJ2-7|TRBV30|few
TGTGCCTGGACTAGGGGCCTCTCCTACGAGCAGTACTTC
CAWTRGLSYEQYF
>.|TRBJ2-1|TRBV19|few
TGTGCCACCTCTAGCTCCTACAATGAGCAGTTCTTC
CATSSSYNEQFF
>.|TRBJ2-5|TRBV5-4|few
TGTGCCAGCAGCTTGGGGCTGACACAAGAGACCCAGTACTTC
CASSLGLTQETQYF
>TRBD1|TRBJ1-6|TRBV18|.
TGTGCCAGCTCCCGACCTCAGGGGGTAAATTCACCCCTCCACTTT
CASSRPQGVNSPLHF
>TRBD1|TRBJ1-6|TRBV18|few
TGTGCCAGCTCTCCCACCCAGGGGGCCTATAATTCACCCCTCCACTTT
CASSPTQGAYNSPLHF
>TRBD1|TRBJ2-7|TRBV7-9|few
TGTGCCAGCAGCTTAATGACAGGGCACGAGCAGTACTTC
CASSLMTGHEQYF
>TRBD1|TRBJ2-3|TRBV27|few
TGTGCCAGCAGTTTTGATGGACAGGGGAGGCGCGCAGATACGCAGTATTTT
CASSFDGQGRRADTQYF
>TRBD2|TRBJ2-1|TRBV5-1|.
TGCGCCAGCAGCTCCTTAGCGGGAGGTGGAAATGAGCAGTTCTTC
CASSSLAGGGNEQFF
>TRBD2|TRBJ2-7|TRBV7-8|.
TGTGCCAGCAGCCCCATTCCCAGGCTAGCGGGAGACGAGCAGTACTTC
CASSPIPRLAGDEQYF
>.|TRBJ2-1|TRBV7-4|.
TGTGCCAGCCCCGTTGGGGCCTCCAATGAGCAGTTCTTC
CASPVGASNEQFF
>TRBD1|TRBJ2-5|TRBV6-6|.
TGTGCCAGCAGTTACTCCGGGACAGGGGGACCTATGTCCCAGTACTTC
CASSYSGTGGPMSQYF
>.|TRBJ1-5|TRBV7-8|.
TGTGCCAGCAGCTTTAGTAGCAATCAGCCCCAGCATTTT
CASSFSSNQPQHF
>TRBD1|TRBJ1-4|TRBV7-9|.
TGTGCCAGCAGCCCCCACGTCGGACAGGGATATGAAAAACTGTTTTTT
CASSPHVGQGYEKLFF
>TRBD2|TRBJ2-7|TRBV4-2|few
TGTGCCAGCAGCCAAGATCGGACTAGCGTTTCCTACGAGCAGTACTTC
CASSQDRTSVSYEQYF
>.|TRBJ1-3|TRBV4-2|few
TGTGCCAGCAGCCGGTCAACAGATCCCTCTGGAAACACCATATATTTT
CASSRSTDPSGNTIYF
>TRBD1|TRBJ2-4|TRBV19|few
TGTGCCAGTAGTACGGGACAGGGGTACGCCATTCAGTACTTC
CASSTGQGYAIQYF
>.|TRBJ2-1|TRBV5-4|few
TGTGCCAGCAGGAGTAGCAATGAGCAGTTCTTC
CASRSSNEQFF
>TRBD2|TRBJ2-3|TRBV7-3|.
TGTGCCAGCAGCTCTACTAGCGGGAGGACAGATACGCAGTATTTT
CASSSTSGRTDTQYF
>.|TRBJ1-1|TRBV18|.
TGTGCCACACGACAGGACCTTCAGACTGAAGCTTTCTTT
CATRQDLQTEAFF
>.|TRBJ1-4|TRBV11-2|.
TGTGCCAGCAGCTCAAGACTTCCAGGGACAAATGAAAAACTGTTTTTT
CASSSRLPGTNEKLFF
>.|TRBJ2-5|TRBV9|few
TGTGCCAGCAGCTCTGACTTGGGAGAGACCCAGTACTTC
CASSSDLGETQYF
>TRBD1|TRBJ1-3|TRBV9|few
TGTGCCAGCAGCGCCGGGACAGTCTCTGGAAACACCATATATTTT
CASSAGTVSGNTIYF
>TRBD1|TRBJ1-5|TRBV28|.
TGTGCCAGCAGTTCAACTGCCGGGACAGATAGCAATCAGCCCCAGCATTTT
CASSSTAGTDSNQPQHF
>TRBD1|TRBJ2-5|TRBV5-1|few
TGCGCCAGCAGCCCCGAGACAGGGGGGATACAGACCCAGTACTTC
CASSPETGGIQTQYF
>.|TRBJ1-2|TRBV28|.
TGTGCCAGCAGTTTCCAGGCAGGATATGGCTACACCTTC
CASSFQAGYGYTF